These 28 T cell receptor beta chains share one sample of origin, sequenced in a study of blood T cell repertoires in COVID-19. TCRdb's table, derived via immunoSEQ multiplex PCR, lists solely in-frame clones and lacks some. The table lists some 130,000 clones, roughly 84% of them singletons. Sequencing was carried out using PBMCs or T cells enriched from blood (not recorded which). These receptors were taken from a man aged 40-49 years with acute COVID-19.

V and J are TRBV6-6 and TRBJ2-7; 7 bases agree with TRBD1. CDR3 length: 14 residues. Trimming cost V 5 bases and J 2 bases; bases outside gene matches: 6. Germline CDR1 MNHNY, CDR2 SVGAGI (reference sequence). CDR3 protein: CASSPTGTAYEQYF. The CDR3 bases are TGTGCCAGCAGTCCGACAGGGACGGCCTACGAGCAGTACTTC.

The chain uses TRBV4-3 and TRBJ1-5; D is ambiguous. Germline CDR1 is LGHNA and CDR2 is YSLEER. This CDR3 comprises 13 residues. Trimming stripped 1 base from V and 7 bases from J, with 8 bases between. CDR3 coding DNA: TGCGCCAGCAGCCAAGTCAGTGGCCAGCCCCAGCATTTT. It encodes CASSQVSGQPQHF.

The J gene is TRBJ1-5, the V gene TRBV5-8; 7 bases align to TRBD1. The CDR3 covers 16 residues. Germline V gene lookup returns CDR1 SGHTS and CDR2 YDEGEE. The V segment lost 1 base and the J segment 6 bases; nucleotides outside the gene matches: 10. The CDR3 here is CASSLRGTGEFQPQHF. CDR3 sequence (DNA): TGTGCCAGCAGCTTGAGGGGTACAGGGGAATTTCAGCCCCAGCATTTT.

The CDR3 protein is CASSLARGTQYF. The DNA of the CDR3 is TGTGCCAGCAGCTTGGCCCGGGGGACCCAGTACTTC. V and J are TRBV11-2 and TRBJ2-5; a weak D match, TRBD2 (5 bases). CDR1 and CDR2 (germline): SGHAT, FQNNGV. The CDR3 consists of 12 residues. Trimming shortened V by 3 bases and J by 7 bases, and 9 bases separated the two germline ends. Together with reference TRBV11-2 and TRBJ2-5, the CDR3 gives the full variable domain: EAGVAQSPRYKIIEKRQSVAFWCNPISGHATLYWYQQILGQGPKLLIQFQNNGVVDDSQLPKDRFSAERLKGVDSTLKIQPAKLEDSAVYLCASSLARGTQYFGPGTRLLVL.

The genes are TRBV11-2 and TRBJ2-3; 11 positions agree with TRBD2. CDR3 size: 14 residues. Germline assignment: CDR1 SGHAT and CDR2 FQNNGV. V lost 5 bases and J lost 4; bases outside the gene matches: 2. CDR3 amino acids: CASSQGLAADTQYF. CDR3 sequence (DNA): TGTGCCAGCAGCCAGGGACTAGCGGCAGATACGCAGTATTTT.

The V and J genes are TRBV3-1 (or the pseudogene TRBV3-2) and TRBJ2-5; 10 bases fit TRBD1. Germline V gives CDR1 LGHDT, CDR2 YNNKEL (reference sequence). There are 15 residues in the CDR3. With 3 bases clipped from V and 3 bases from J, the junction kept 4 bases outside the gene matches. In nucleotides, the CDR3 is TGTGCCAGCAGCCAGGGACAGGGGCGGGAAGAGACCCAGTACTTC. Amino acid sequence: CASSQGQGREETQYF.

The chain joins TRBV5-1 to TRBJ2-1, with a tentative D call TRBD2 (8 bases). The germline CDR1 and CDR2 sequences are SGHRS and YFSETQ. V lost 0 bases, J lost 6 bases, and 19 bases lay in between. This CDR3 spans 17 amino acids. The CDR3 spells CASSLGPGGLVVNEQFF. The DNA for the CDR3 is TGCGCCAGCAGCTTGGGCCCAGGGGGACTAGTAGTCAATGAGCAGTTCTTC.

The chain has TRBV7-2 and TRBJ1-1; TRBD1 is a possible D gene (6 bases). V lost 6 bases and J 0 bases, leaving 11 bases between the germline ends. The germline CDR1 and CDR2 sequences are SGHTA and FQGNSA. There are 14 residues in the CDR3. The CDR3 bases are TGTGCCAGCAGACCCGGGACAATGAACACTGAAGCTTTCTTT. Translation gives CASRPGTMNTEAFF.

The chain uses TRBV27 and TRBJ1-5; D is undetermined. V dropped 6 bases and J dropped 2 bases, with 11 bases sitting between them. Per the germline V gene, CDR1 is MNHEY and CDR2 is SMNVEV (reference sequence). The CDR3 is 14 amino acids. The CDR3 protein is CASSPSRGNQPQHF. The CDR3 nucleotides read TGTGCCAGCAGCCCTTCCCGGGGCAATCAGCCCCAGCATTTT.

The V gene is TRBV7-9, the J gene TRBJ1-2, with TRBD1 identical over 9 bases. CDR1 and CDR2 from the germline V gene are SEHNR and FQNEAQ (reference sequence). The V gene end was trimmed by 5 bases and the J gene end by 7 bases; junction bases not matched to a gene: 11. The CDR3 extends over 15 amino acids. CDR3 protein: CASSPEGTGGFGYTF. CDR3 in DNA: TGTGCCAGCAGCCCAGAAGGTACAGGGGGCTTTGGCTACACCTTC. The whole variable domain, remainder taken from reference TRBV7-9 and TRBJ1-2, is DTGVSQNPRHKITKRGQNVTFRCDPISEHNRLYWYRQTLGQGPEFLTYFQNEAQLEKSRLLSDRFSAERPKGSFSTLEIQRTEQGDSAMYLCASSPEGTGGFGYTFGSGTRLTVV.

This clone has a single count. The gene calls are TRBV19 and TRBJ1-4; no clear D. Germline CDR1 LNHDA, CDR2 SQIVND (reference sequence). The length of the CDR3 is 14 residues. Between the trimmed V and J ends, which lost 3 bases and 4 bases, there was a span of 9 bases. The CDR3 is CASSILENNEKLFF. In DNA form, the CDR3 reads TGTGCCAGTAGTATTTTAGAGAATAATGAAAAACTGTTTTTT. Drawing the rest from reference TRBV19 and TRBJ1-4, the complete variable domain is DGGITQSPKYLFRKEGQNVTLSCEQNLNHDAMYWYRQDPGQGLRLIYYSQIVNDFQKGDIAEGYSVSREKKESFPLTVTSAQKNPTAFYLCASSILENNEKLFFGSGTQLSVL.

The rearrangement uses TRBV7-2 and TRBJ2-1; TRBD2 agrees at 9 bases. Per germline, CDR1 SGHTA and CDR2 FQGNSA. This CDR3 contains 19 residues. V lost 3 bases and J lost 0; bases outside the gene matches: 12. This CDR3 is CASSFQGSGRSSSYNEQFF. CDR3 DNA: TGTGCCAGCAGCTTCCAGGGGAGCGGGAGGTCTAGCTCCTACAATGAGCAGTTCTTC.

The chain uses TRBV11-2 and TRBJ1-1, with D possibly matching TRBD1 (5 bases). The V and J ends lost 4 bases and 4 bases respectively, with 10 bases between them. CDR1 and CDR2 from the germline V gene are SGHAT and FQNNGV. CDR3 size: 13 residues. The CDR3 bases are TGTGCCAGCAGCTCATGGGGCGGCACTGAAGCTTTCTTT. Its translation is CASSSWGGTEAFF.

The chain links TRBV5-8 to TRBJ2-1; 9 nucleotides line up with TRBD2. The V gene's germline CDR1 is SGHTS and CDR2 YDEGEE. Trimming at V came to 4 bases and at J to 10 bases, leaving 18 bases not matched to a gene. The CDR3 has 17 residues. The CDR3 region is CASSTPGVAGVKWEQFF. CDR3 nucleotides: TGTGCCAGCAGCACCCCTGGGGTAGCGGGAGTGAAGTGGGAGCAGTTCTTC.

The V and J genes are TRBV4-1 and TRBJ2-2; 12 bases agree with TRBD2. The CDR3 is made up of 16 amino acids. The germline V gene encodes CDR1 MGHRA and CDR2 YSYEKL. Trimming at V came to 3 bases and at J to 4 bases, leaving 3 bases not matched to a gene. CDR3 amino acids: CASSQTSGGPTGELFF. CDR3 nucleotide sequence: TGCGCCAGCAGCCAGACTAGCGGGGGTCCCACCGGGGAGCTGTTTTTT.

The sample holds a few counts of this clone. This rearrangement joins TRBV18 to TRBJ1-2, with D tentatively TRBD1 (5 bases). The length of the CDR3 is 14 residues. Deletions cut 2 bases from V and 7 bases from J, with 14 bases between. The V gene's germline CDR1 is KGHSH and CDR2 LQKENI. CDR3 bases: TGTGCCAGCTCACCAACAAGGAATGGGGCTGGCTACACCTTC. Amino acid sequence: CASSPTRNGAGYTF.

The J gene is TRBJ1-5, the V gene TRBV19, with 9 bases fitting TRBD1. The CDR3 covers 14 residues. Unmatched junction bases numbered 6, after V lost 7 bases and J lost 5 bases. Germline CDR1 LNHDA, CDR2 SQIVND (reference sequence). CDR3 bases: TGTGCCAGTACCCCAACAGGGGGCGATCAGCCCCAGCATTTT. As protein: CASTPTGGDQPQHF.

The chain joins TRBV12-3 or TRBV12-4 to TRBJ2-1; no reliable D call. The CDR3 is made up of 12 amino acids. Trimming removed 8 bases from V and 9 bases from J, with 14 bases in between. The CDR3 is CASSGPHSEQFF. Written as DNA, the CDR3 is TGTGCCAGCTCCGGTCCCCACAGTGAGCAGTTCTTC.

The J gene is TRBJ1-2, the V gene TRBV7-2; D gene ambiguous. Per germline, CDR1 SGHTA and CDR2 FQGNSA. The V end was cut by 1 base, the J end by 4 bases, with 16 bases between. There are 16 residues in the CDR3. The CDR3 DNA sequence: TGTGCCAGCAGCTTAGATACCCTGGGCAGGCTCTATGGCTACACCTTC. Amino acid sequence: CASSLDTLGRLYGYTF.

The CDR3 sequence: CATGTSGGNEQFF. The DNA of the CDR3 is TGTGCCACCGGGACTAGCGGGGGAAATGAGCAGTTCTTC. V is TRBV10-3 and J is TRBJ2-1, with 14 positions matching TRBD2. Per the germline V gene, CDR1 is ENHRY and CDR2 is SYGVKD. J lost 7 bases, V lost 10 bases, and 3 bases had no gene match. The CDR3 sequence is 13 residues long.

The chain carries TRBV27 and TRBJ2-5; D possibly corresponds to TRBD1 (6 bases). V was cut by 2 bases and J by 4 bases, with 11 bases left in between. Germline-derived CDR1 and CDR2 are MNHEY and SMNVEV (reference sequence). The CDR3 contains 14 residues. As DNA, the CDR3 is TGTGCCAGCAGTTTAGGCCCCAGGGGAGAGACCCAGTACTTC. This translates into CASSLGPRGETQYF.

This chain connects TRBV14 to TRBJ2-1, with D maybe TRBD2 (5 bases). The CDR3 is 14 residues long. V lost 5 bases and J 1 base, leaving 9 bases between the germline ends. Germline values: CDR1 SGHDN, CDR2 FVKESK. In nucleotides, the CDR3 is TGTGCCAGCAGCTCGGGGAATTCCTACAATGAGCAGTTCTTC. Protein: CASSSGNSYNEQFF.

This chain links TRBV5-1 with TRBJ1-1; D not resolved. With 0 bases removed from V and 1 base from J, the gap between germline ends came to 10 bases. This CDR3 contains 15 residues. Germline V gene lookup returns CDR1 SGHRS and CDR2 YFSETQ. CDR3 region: CASSLEQATNTEAFF. In DNA form, the CDR3 reads TGCGCCAGCAGCTTGGAGCAGGCCACGAACACTGAAGCTTTCTTT.

This chain uses TRBV3-1 (or the pseudogene TRBV3-2) with TRBJ2-1, with 9 bases matching TRBD2. Germline V gene data show CDR1 as LGHDT and CDR2 as YNNKEL (reference sequence). The CDR3 runs to 13 residues. V lost 8 bases and J lost 9; bases outside the gene matches: 8. The CDR3 bases are TGTGCCAGCCGCGCTAGCGGGAAAGGTGAGCAGTTCTTC. Encoded protein: CASRASGKGEQFF.

This clone was seen a handful of times. The chain links TRBV9 to TRBJ2-7; TRBD2 matches at 11 bases. Trimming took 4 bases from V and 1 from J; bases not matched to a gene: 1. CDR1 and CDR2 (germline): SGDLS, YYNGEE. The CDR3 spans 14 residues. In nucleotides, the CDR3 is TGTGCCAGCAGCACTAGCGGGAGATCCTACGAGCAGTACTTC. It encodes CASSTSGRSYEQYF.

J is TRBJ1-2 and V is TRBV6-5, with D possibly being TRBD1 (5 bases). The CDR3 spans 12 residues. The germline V gene has CDR1 MNHEY and CDR2 SVGAGI. V was shortened by 5 bases and J by 10 bases, with 14 bases between the two germline ends. CDR3 residues: CASSIAGNAYTF. CDR3 bases: TGTGCCAGCAGTATTGCAGGGAATGCCTACACCTTC.

V usage is TRBV19 and J usage is TRBJ2-1, with D possibly matching TRBD1 (5 bases). The CDR3 has 13 residues. CDR1 is LNHDA and CDR2 is SQIVND in the germline V gene (reference sequence). Trimming shortened V by 5 bases and J by 3 bases, and 8 bases separated the two germline ends. The CDR3 sequence: CASSPGNYNEQFF. The CDR3 nucleotides read TGTGCCAGTAGTCCAGGGAACTACAATGAGCAGTTCTTC.

The V call is TRBV18, the J call TRBJ2-1, with 15 bases lining up with TRBD2. The CDR3 runs to 19 residues. With V trimmed by 1 base and J by 4 bases, 8 bases remained unmatched. The germline CDR1 and CDR2 sequences are KGHSH and LQKENI. For the CDR3, the DNA is TGTGCCAGCTCACCACTCCGGACTAGCGGGAGGGGGGGATACAATGAGCAGTTCTTC. It translates to CASSPLRTSGRGGYNEQFF.